Reported below is one T cell receptor (beta chain). Generated by immunoSEQ multiplex PCR, the TCRdb table keeps only in-frame clones and is missing some. The sample carries around 300,000 clones, 65% to 90% recorded once. The sample comes from a study of cytomegalovirus exposure and HLA in healthy donors. The V segment lost 1 base and the J segment 7 bases; nucleotides outside the gene matches: 4. Per the germline V gene, CDR1 is KGHSH and CDR2 is LQKENI. This CDR3 region has 15 residues. This clonotype was sampled from a woman in her late teens or twenties in good health and CMV-seronegative. The rearrangement links TRBV18 to TRBJ2-1; TRBD2 agrees at 10 bases. The sequenced sample consisted of PBMCs. The chain's CDR3 is CASSPLSGRGNEQFF. The CDR3 region has the DNA TGTGCCAGCTCACCACTCAGCGGGAGGGGGAATGAGCAGTTCTTC.